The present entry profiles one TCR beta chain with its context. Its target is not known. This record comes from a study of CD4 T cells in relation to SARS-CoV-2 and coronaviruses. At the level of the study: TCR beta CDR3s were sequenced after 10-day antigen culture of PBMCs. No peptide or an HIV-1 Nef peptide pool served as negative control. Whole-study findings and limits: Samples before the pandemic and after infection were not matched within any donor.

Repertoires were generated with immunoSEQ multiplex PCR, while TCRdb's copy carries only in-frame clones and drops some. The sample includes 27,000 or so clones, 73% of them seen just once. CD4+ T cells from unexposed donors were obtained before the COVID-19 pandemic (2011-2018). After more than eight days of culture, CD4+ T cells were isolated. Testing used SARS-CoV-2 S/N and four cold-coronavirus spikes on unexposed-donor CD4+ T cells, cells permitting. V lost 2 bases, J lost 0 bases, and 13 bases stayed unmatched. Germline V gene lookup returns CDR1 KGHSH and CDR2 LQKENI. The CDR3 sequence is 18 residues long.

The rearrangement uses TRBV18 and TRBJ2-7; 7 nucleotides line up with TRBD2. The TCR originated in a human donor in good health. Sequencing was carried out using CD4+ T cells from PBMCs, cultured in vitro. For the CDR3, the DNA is TGTGCCAGCTCACCAAAGAGGGTGGGGGGGACGGCCTCCTACGAGCAGTACTTC. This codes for CASSPKRVGGTASYEQYF.